This TCR beta chain was sequenced in a study of cytomegalovirus exposure and HLA in healthy donors. Study-wide results and caveats: Indistinguishability led to the exclusion of some V segments, TRBV6-2 and TRBV6-3 included. Earlier analysis yielded a pattern in which most TCR beta V segments were productive about 90% or about 30% of the time. Later work found that TCR association rates differed between HLA loci; DRB1 had the most and HLA-C the fewest.

The germline V gene encodes CDR1 SGHRS and CDR2 YFSETQ. CDR3 length equals 16 residues. Trimming cost V 0 bases and J 2 bases; bases outside gene matches: 4. Comments on this clone: Its antigen is currently unknown.

PCR employed 60 Vbeta and 13 Jbeta primers. Clones were sequenced by immunoSEQ multiplex PCR, and TCRdb holds only the in-frame ones, with some missing. This sample carries tens of thousands of clones, 60% to 85% of them seen once, and the ten largest clones take 8.1%. The source is a man aged 25-45 years in good health and CMV-seropositive. What was sequenced was PBMCs. The chain uses TRBV5-1 and TRBJ2-3; 9 bases are shared with TRBD2. The CDR3 here is CASSLESGGLTDTQYF. CDR3 DNA: TGCGCCAGCAGCTTGGAGAGCGGGGGGCTCACAGATACGCAGTATTTT.